Described below is a single TCR beta chain sequence and its context. No antigen is known for it. Genomic DNA was employed as the template in profiling TCR beta VDJ and CDR3. Each CDR3 protein gets one entry after TCRdb re-called the reads with MiXCR. Found here are about 210,000 distinct CDR3 sequences, roughly 35% of them singletons; the top ten hold around 1.1%. The V gene's germline CDR1 is SGHRS and CDR2 YFSETQ. CDR3 size: 14 residues. The V gene lost 4 bases and the J gene lost 6 bases, with 13 bases spanning the gap. The data were obtained in a study of CD8+CD57+ T cells in acquired aplastic anemia. Study background: Average DNA yield from sorted CD4+ and CD8+ cells was around 3 ug.

Study-level results: Patients and controls shared fewer than 30 CD8+ CDR3 sequences. With respect to CD8+ Simpson's diversity, patients and controls did not differ significantly.

The material sequenced was sorted CD4+, CD8+, or CD8+CD57+ T cells (not recorded which) from PBMCs. The V gene is TRBV5-1, the J gene TRBJ2-2; weak D call: TRBD2 (6 bases). The TCR sequence derives from a human donor in good health, serving as a control. CDR3 protein: CASSTTREAGELFF. The CDR3 DNA sequence: TGCGCCAGCAGCACGACTAGGGAAGCCGGGGAGCTGTTTTTT.